Presented here are 16 T cell receptor beta chains from one specimen sequenced in a study of cytomegalovirus exposure and HLA in healthy donors. PCR employed 60 Vbeta and 13 Jbeta primers. Sequencing used immunoSEQ multiplex PCR; TCRdb keeps in-frame clones, though not all of them. The repertoire includes about 77,000 clones, 75% to 80% of them detected once, and roughly 3.5% sits in the top ten. Sequenced material: PBMCs. These receptors all stem from a man aged 40-49 years in good health and CMV-seronegative.

On this clone itself: Relative to the germline gene, one junction end is altered; a read error may explain this. The chain links TRBV6-5 to TRBJ1-2; no firm D call. CDR3 length equals 16 residues. Germline V gene sequence: CDR1 MNHEY, CDR2 SVGAGI. The chain's CDR3 is CASGYSLPQRSYGYTF. The CDR3 DNA reads TGTGCCAGCGGTTACTCCCTCCCTCAGAGGAGCTATGGCTACACCTTC.

This clone was detected once. V and J are TRBV7-6 and TRBJ1-2; D ambiguous. Germline lookup yields CDR1 SGHVS and CDR2 FNYEAQ. This CDR3 has 18 residues. V lost 1 base, J lost 0 bases, and 18 bases lay in between. The CDR3 region is CASSLGRRESRANYGYTF. The DNA of the CDR3 is TGTGCCAGCAGCTTAGGGAGGAGGGAGTCTCGAGCTAACTATGGCTACACCTTC.

In this sample, this clone turned up a few times. The CDR3 region is CASSFSGGSPTQYF. CDR3 nucleotide sequence: TGTGCCAGCAGCTTTAGCGGGGGGAGCCCGACCCAGTACTTC. This chain links TRBV7-3 with TRBJ2-5; 10 nucleotides match TRBD2. Germline trimming cut 3 bases from V and 7 bases from J; bases unmatched to any gene: 5. This CDR3 is built from 14 residues. Germline V gene sequence: CDR1 SGHTA, CDR2 FQGTGA.

V is TRBV2 and J is TRBJ2-3, with a possible D match to TRBD2 (6 bases). This CDR3 is built from 16 residues. V was pared by 2 bases and J by 2 bases, with 14 bases between. Per the germline V gene, CDR1 is SNHLY and CDR2 is FYNNEI. CDR3 DNA sequence: TGTGCCAGCAGTGAATTAAGGGGCGGGGTCACAGATACGCAGTATTTT. As protein: CASSELRGGVTDTQYF.

V gene TRBV28 combines with J gene TRBJ1-2, with a possible D match to TRBD1 (6 bases). CDR1 is MDHEN and CDR2 is SYDVKM in the germline V gene. The germline V and J ends were trimmed by 5 bases and 3 bases, with 7 bases remaining between them. This CDR3 has 12 amino acids. In nucleotides, the CDR3 is TGTGCCAGCAGTAGGACAGACTATGGCTACACCTTC. Translated, it gives CASSRTDYGYTF.

The rearrangement joins TRBV6-5 to TRBJ2-3, with unresolved D. Trimming left V 2 bases short and J 4 bases short, with 13 bases between. The CDR3 consists of 15 residues. Germline V gene lookup returns CDR1 MNHEY and CDR2 SVGAGI. The CDR3 reads CASSYQVQTPDTQYF. CDR3 bases: TGTGCCAGCAGTTACCAGGTGCAGACCCCAGATACGCAGTATTTT.

The rearrangement joins TRBV2 to TRBJ2-7; TRBD1 agrees at 8 bases. V shed 8 bases and J 0 bases; nucleotides not matched to a gene: 0. From germline, CDR1 is SNHLY and CDR2 FYNNEI. CDR3 size: 12 residues. CDR3 loop: CASDRGSYEQYF. CDR3 nucleotides: TGTGCCAGCGACAGGGGCTCCTACGAGCAGTACTTC.

This sequence joins TRBV2 and TRBJ2-2, with 14 bases matching TRBD2. Germline lookup yields CDR1 SNHLY and CDR2 FYNNEI. J lost 7 bases, V lost 4 bases, and 5 bases had no gene match. This CDR3 has 16 residues. DNA for the CDR3: TGTGCCAGCAGTGGACTAGCGGGGGGGCCAGGCGGGGAGCTGTTTTTT. Translating it yields CASSGLAGGPGGELFF.

V and J are TRBV6-1 and TRBJ2-1; D is perhaps TRBD2 (5 bases). The V end was cut by 1 base, the J end by 3 bases, with 13 bases between. CDR3 size: 16 residues. Germline CDR1 and CDR2: MNHNS and SASEGT. Here the CDR3 DNA reads TGTGCCAGCAGTGAAGTCGGGGTAGGTCGCTACAATGAGCAGTTCTTC. It codes for CASSEVGVGRYNEQFF.

As concerns this clone: The same CDR3 also results from other DNA sequences found in this sample. The chain is built from TRBV28 and TRBJ1-2; a weak D match, TRBD1 (6 bases). V was cut by 11 bases and J by 4 bases, with 11 bases left in between. Germline CDR1 and CDR2: MDHEN and SYDVKM. The CDR3 has 11 residues. The CDR3 sequence is CAAGRGYGYTF. CDR3 coding DNA: TGTGCCGCGGGCAGGGGCTATGGCTACACCTTC.

This rearrangement joins TRBV9 to TRBJ1-2; tentative D call: TRBD1 (6 bases). Germline V gene data show CDR1 as SGDLS and CDR2 as YYNGEE. Trimming removed 4 bases at V and 4 bases at J, with 14 bases between. The CDR3 sequence is 14 residues long. The CDR3: CASSPSRGGYGYTF. In DNA, the CDR3 is TGTGCCAGCAGCCCCTCTCGAGGGGGCTATGGCTACACCTTC.

V gene TRBV18 combines with J gene TRBJ1-1, with 8 bases identical to TRBD1. Germline V gives CDR1 KGHSH, CDR2 LQKENI. The CDR3 spans 17 residues. With V trimmed by 0 bases and J by 1 base, 7 bases remained unmatched. CDR3 loop: CASSPPASGTGNTEAFF. As DNA, the CDR3 is TGTGCCAGCTCACCACCCGCTTCCGGGACAGGGAACACTGAAGCTTTCTTT.

J is TRBJ1-1 and V is TRBV28; the D is unclear. Germline CDR1 and CDR2: MDHEN and SYDVKM. The CDR3 length is 14 residues. V lost 5 bases and J 1 base, leaving 11 bases between the germline ends. The CDR3 DNA is TGTGCCAGCAGTCGCGGCTTTCGGAACACTGAAGCTTTCTTT. This gives the protein CASSRGFRNTEAFF.

The gene calls are TRBV11-2 and TRBJ2-7; the match to TRBD2 covers 16 bases. This CDR3 spans 18 amino acids. The V gene's germline CDR1 is SGHAT and CDR2 FQNNGV. Trimming took 5 bases from V and 5 from J; bases not matched to a gene: 12. The CDR3 loop is CASSAKGGLAGGKDEQYF. CDR3 coding DNA: TGTGCCAGCAGCGCAAAAGGGGGACTAGCGGGGGGGAAAGACGAGCAGTACTTC.

The chain employs TRBV5-3 and TRBJ2-1; 7 positions agree with TRBD2. TRBV5-3 is an ORF; its function is uncertain. After removal of 0 bases from V and 8 bases from J, the junction contained 11 bases not matched to a gene. CDR3 length: 16 residues. CDR3 sequence: CARSLEGGAAGDEQFF. The CDR3, as DNA: TGTGCCAGAAGCTTGGAAGGCGGGGCGGCGGGGGATGAGCAGTTCTTC.

The chain joins TRBV11-2 to TRBJ2-7, with D perhaps TRBD1 (6 bases). The CDR3 is made up of 17 amino acids. Germline V CDR1 and CDR2: SGHAT, FQNNGV. V was shortened by 2 bases and J by 0 bases, with 17 bases between the two germline ends. In nucleotides, the CDR3 is TGTGCCAGCAGCTTACCACCAATTTACAGGGACTCCTACGAGCAGTACTTC. Protein sequence: CASSLPPIYRDSYEQYF.